One and the same sample provided the 17 T cell receptor beta chains below, sequenced in a study of blood T cell repertoires in COVID-19. Clones were sequenced by immunoSEQ multiplex PCR, and TCRdb holds only the in-frame ones, with some missing. The repertoire holds about 290,000 clones, with approximately 88% as singletons. The specimen was PBMCs or T cells enriched from blood (not recorded which). The receptors originated from a woman between 35 and 50 years old who had recovered from COVID-19.

The CDR3 region has the DNA TGTGCCTGGAATAAAGATCTAAACACTGAAGCTTTCTTT. Its protein is CAWNKDLNTEAFF. The chain uses TRBV30 and TRBJ1-1; D remains unclear. Trimming took 4 bases from V and 2 from J, leaving 11 bases between them. The germline CDR1 and CDR2 sequences are GTSNPN and SVGIG (reference sequence). The CDR3 loop spans 13 amino acids.

The V gene is TRBV30, the J gene TRBJ1-2; D ambiguous. The V and J ends lost 0 bases and 8 bases respectively, with 13 bases between them. CDR1 GTSNPN and CDR2 SVGIG come from the germline V gene (reference sequence). The CDR3 extends over 13 amino acids. CDR3 residues: CAWSVQTLPGYTF. The CDR3 DNA sequence: TGTGCCTGGAGTGTACAGACCCTCCCGGGCTACACCTTC.

The genes are TRBV28 and TRBJ2-7; D perhaps matches TRBD2 (5 bases). Trimming pared 5 bases from V and 0 bases from J, leaving 14 bases between. The CDR3 covers 15 residues. Per the germline V gene, CDR1 is MDHEN and CDR2 is SYDVKM. CDR3 sequence (DNA): TGTGCCAGCAGTCGCCGAGGGTCCACCTCCTACGAGCAGTACTTC. It translates to CASSRRGSTSYEQYF.

CDR3 protein: CASSSTRAPGEQFF. DNA for the CDR3: TGCGCCAGCAGCTCAACTAGGGCCCCGGGTGAGCAGTTCTTC. The V gene is TRBV5-1, the J gene TRBJ2-1, with D possibly being TRBD2 (5 bases). The CDR3 has 14 residues. V lost 3 bases to trimming and J lost 9 bases, with 16 bases between them. The germline gives CDR1 SGHRS, CDR2 YFSETQ.

This rearrangement joins TRBV30 to TRBJ1-5; the D gene is possibly TRBD1 (5 bases). V shed 0 bases and J shed 3 bases, with 9 bases lying between them. Germline lookup yields CDR1 GTSNPN and CDR2 SVGIG (reference sequence). The CDR3 has 14 amino acids. The CDR3: CAWSVQGVNQPQHF. Written as DNA, the CDR3 is TGTGCCTGGAGTGTACAAGGGGTCAATCAGCCCCAGCATTTT.

The chain links TRBV15 to TRBJ2-7; D unresolved. Trimming cost V 0 bases and J 9 bases, with 18 bases left between them. The CDR3 has 15 residues. Germline assignment: CDR1 LNHNV and CDR2 YYDKDF (reference sequence). CDR3: CATSRDRDGAPLQYF. The DNA of the CDR3 is TGTGCCACCAGCAGAGATCGTGACGGAGCCCCCCTGCAGTACTTC.

The chain joins TRBV6-5 to TRBJ2-2; D may be TRBD1 (6 bases). Germline V gene sequence: CDR1 MNHEY, CDR2 SVGAGI. CDR3 length: 15 amino acids. V lost 5 bases to trimming and J lost 2 bases, with 12 bases between them. The CDR3 reads CASSPSRGNTGELFF. For the CDR3, the DNA is TGTGCCAGCAGTCCTTCCAGGGGCAACACCGGGGAGCTGTTTTTT.

This chain joins TRBV7-2 and TRBJ2-1; the D gene is possibly TRBD1 (5 bases). The CDR3 contains 13 residues. Germline values: CDR1 SGHTA, CDR2 FQGNSA. Trimming shortened V by 4 bases and J by 12 bases, and 16 bases separated the two germline ends. The CDR3 region has the DNA TGTGCCAGCAGCTCCCCGCCAGGGATGAGGCAGTTCTTC. It yields the protein CASSSPPGMRQFF.

The chain recombines TRBV7-9 with TRBJ1-2; tentative D call: TRBD1 (5 bases). This CDR3 is built from 16 residues. Germline-derived CDR1 and CDR2 are SEHNR and FQNEAQ (reference sequence). V lost 7 bases to trimming and J lost 5 bases, with 23 bases between them. The DNA for the CDR3 is TGTGCCAGCACCTCCGCGGCAGGGTATTTCTCGTATGGCTACACCTTC. Protein: CASTSAAGYFSYGYTF.

The chain combines TRBV11-2 with TRBJ2-3; D gene ambiguous. Trimming removed 4 bases from V and 2 bases from J, with 7 bases in between. Germline CDR1 reads SGHAT; CDR2 reads FQNNGV. The CDR3 spans 13 residues. In DNA form, the CDR3 reads TGTGCCAGCAGCTCCTACCACACAGATACGCAGTATTTT. Its protein is CASSSYHTDTQYF.

This clone turned up a few times. The chain combines TRBV30 with TRBJ1-2; TRBD1 might be the D (6 bases). The CDR3 runs to 16 residues. The ends were cut back, 1 base at V and 4 bases at J, with 19 bases in the middle. The germline V gene encodes CDR1 GTSNPN and CDR2 SVGIG (reference sequence). This CDR3 reads CAWSARTGTKTYGYTF. CDR3 nucleotides: TGTGCCTGGAGTGCCCGCACCGGGACAAAAACCTATGGCTACACCTTC.

The J gene is TRBJ2-7, the V gene TRBV6-5; TRBD2 matches 7 bases. Trimming at V came to 6 bases and at J to 4 bases, leaving 9 bases not matched to a gene. Germline CDR1 and CDR2: MNHEY and SVGAGI. The length of the CDR3 is 14 residues. CDR3 coding DNA: TGTGCCAGCAGCCCCGGGGGGAGGTCGTACGAGCAGTACTTC. It translates to CASSPGGRSYEQYF.

The table lists this clone with a count of one. The V and J genes are TRBV7-9 and TRBJ1-6; TRBD1 aligns across 8 bases. The CDR3 length is 16 residues. Germline trimming cut 5 bases from V and 8 bases from J; bases unmatched to any gene: 11. Germline V CDR1 and CDR2: SEHNR, FQNEAQ (reference sequence). CDR3 amino acids: CASSERQGPLYSPLHF. In DNA form, the CDR3 reads TGTGCCAGCAGCGAAAGACAGGGGCCCCTTTATTCACCCCTCCACTTT.

This chain joins TRBV27 and TRBJ2-1; D might be TRBD2 (6 bases). The CDR3 contains 17 residues. The ends were cut back, 5 bases at V and 2 bases at J, with 19 bases in the middle. CDR1 and CDR2 (germline): MNHEY, SMNVEV (reference sequence). The CDR3 coding sequence is TGTGCCAGCAGTCGGCGGATAATGGGGGGAACCTACAATGAGCAGTTCTTC. It yields the protein CASSRRIMGGTYNEQFF.

V usage is TRBV5-1 and J usage is TRBJ1-1; a weak D match, TRBD1 (5 bases). This CDR3 region has 15 residues. Germline loops: CDR1 SGHRS, CDR2 YFSETQ. Trimming took 5 bases from V and 5 from J, leaving 19 bases between them. The CDR3 DNA reads as TGCGCCAGCAGACCCGGGGGTGTGGGGTGGACTGAAGCTTTCTTT. Protein sequence: CASRPGGVGWTEAFF.

The chain links TRBV19 to TRBJ1-3; TRBD1 agrees at 8 bases. Per the germline V gene, CDR1 is LNHDA and CDR2 is SQIVND (reference sequence). The CDR3 consists of 15 residues. V was clipped by 3 bases and J by 2 bases; unmatched bases: 3. The CDR3 DNA follows: TGTGCCAGTAGTATGGGACAGGCAGCTGGAAACACCATATATTTT. It is translated as CASSMGQAAGNTIYF.

The rearrangement uses TRBV30 and TRBJ1-1, with D possibly matching TRBD1 (6 bases). Germline V gene lookup returns CDR1 GTSNPN and CDR2 SVGIG (reference sequence). Trimming shortened V by 2 bases and J by 0 bases, and 16 bases separated the two germline ends. The CDR3 length is 16 residues. CDR3: CAWSPQGDSMNTEAFF. The CDR3 nucleotides are TGTGCCTGGAGTCCACAGGGAGATAGTATGAACACTGAAGCTTTCTTT.